Listed below are T cell receptor beta chains from one sample, sequenced in a study of T cells in Graves' hyperthyroidism and ophthalmopathy. TCRdb analysed the multiplex PCR reads with MiXCR anew, one entry per CDR3 protein. Here the sample spans about 500,000 distinct CDR3 sequences, roughly a sixth being singletons. The sequenced sample consisted of blood. The receptors derive from a woman between 25 and 40 years old with Graves' ophthalmopathy. Each CDR3 is given with its conserved first and last residue. D genes are given only for firm matches. The size field is filled for only some rows; it gives once, few, many or a size class.

>TRBJ2-5|NA|NA|TRBV5-1
CASSRQRDGETQYF
TGCGCCAGCAGCCGCCAGAGGGACGGGGAGACCCAGTACTTC
>TRBJ2-1|NA|NA|TRBV10-3
CAIRTPGDEQFF
TGTGCCATCAGGACCCCGGGAGATGAGCAGTTCTTC
>TRBJ2-3|medium-sized|NA|TRBV2
CASSDTAGDTQYF
TGTGCCAGCAGTGACACAGCCGGAGATACGCAGTATTTT
>TRBJ1-2|many|NA|TRBV20-1
CSARDVQGVYGYTF
TGCAGTGCTAGAGATGTTCAGGGTGTCTATGGCTACACCTTC
>TRBJ2-1|many|NA|TRBV11-2
CASSPWSPSYNEQFF
TGTGCCAGCAGTCCTTGGTCCCCCTCCTACAATGAGCAGTTCTTC
>TRBJ2-1|NA|NA|TRBV19
CASSRELVGVDEQFF
TGTGCCAGTAGTAGGGAACTTGTGGGGGTCGATGAGCAGTTCTTC
>TRBJ1-1|many|NA|TRBV7-2
CASRAQLMNTEAFF
TGTGCCAGCAGGGCACAGCTAATGAACACTGAAGCTTTCTTT
>TRBJ2-7|many|NA|TRBV27
CASSPKVPWSSYEQYF
TGTGCCAGCAGTCCTAAAGTTCCGTGGAGCTCCTACGAGCAGTACTTC
>TRBJ1-2|few|NA|TRBV27
CASSSYSTGVYGYTF
TGTGCCAGCAGTTCATATTCGACAGGAGTCTATGGCTACACCTTC
>TRBJ2-3|few|NA|TRBV29-1
CSDAKMGTDTQYF
TGCAGCGATGCTAAGATGGGGACAGATACGCAGTATTTT
>TRBJ2-1|NA|NA|TRBV9
CASSAQRWGPLHNEQFF
TGTGCCAGCAGCGCCCAAAGATGGGGGCCCTTACACAATGAGCAGTTCTTC
>TRBJ2-1|NA|NA|TRBV6-5
CASSSQGNNEQFF
TGTGCCAGCAGTTCCCAGGGGAACAATGAGCAGTTCTTC
>TRBJ2-1|few|NA|TRBV6-1
CASSPLRLASYNEQFF
TGTGCCAGCAGTCCCCTGAGGTTAGCCTCCTACAATGAGCAGTTCTTC
>TRBJ2-5|few|NA|TRBV29-1
CSVIGGHGTQYF
TGCAGCGTTATTGGGGGGCACGGGACCCAGTACTTC
>TRBJ2-1|NA|NA|TRBV9
CASSVGRGHYNEQFF
TGTGCCAGCAGCGTGGGGAGGGGGCACTACAATGAGCAGTTCTTC
>TRBJ2-3|many|NA|TRBV20-1
CSARDSERSTDTQYF
TGCAGTGCTAGAGATTCGGAGAGGAGCACAGATACGCAGTATTTT
>TRBJ2-7|many|NA|TRBV3-1
CASSQGGTGTPYEQYF
TGTGCCAGCAGCCAGGGGGGGACAGGCACCCCCTACGAGCAGTACTTC
>TRBJ2-7|NA|NA|TRBV6-2/TRBV6-3
CASSYSWRDKQYF
TGTGCCAGCAGTTACTCGTGGCGGGACAAGCAGTACTTC
>TRBJ2-4|NA|NA|TRBV27
CASSRLLQDVKNIQYF
TGTGCCAGCAGCCGCCTGCTCCAGGACGTCAAAAACATTCAGTACTTC
>TRBJ2-7|NA|TRBD2|TRBV29-1
CSVEGAGYEQYF
TGCAGCGTTGAAGGAGCGGGGTACGAGCAGTACTTC
>TRBJ2-7|NA|NA|TRBV7-9
CASSPRNHPYEQYF
TGTGCCAGCAGTCCACGAAACCACCCCTACGAGCAGTACTTC
>TRBJ2-7|many|NA|TRBV5-8
CASSLVFGEQYF
TGTGCCAGCAGTCTTGTTTTCGGCGAGCAGTACTTC
>TRBJ1-6|NA|NA|TRBV5-4
CASSFDLGNSPLHF
TGTGCCAGCAGCTTCGACCTCGGGAATTCACCCCTCCACTTT
>TRBJ2-3|few|NA|TRBV5-1
CASKDFTDTQYF
TGCGCCAGCAAAGATTTCACAGATACGCAGTATTTT
>TRBJ2-1|many|NA|TRBV24-1
CATSDPSGESSYNEQFF
TGTGCCACCAGTGATCCATCGGGGGAGAGCTCCTACAATGAGCAGTTCTTC
>TRBJ1-1|many|TRBD1|TRBV4-1
CASSQEGNGQGLLLNTEAFF
TGCGCCAGCAGCCAAGAAGGGAACGGACAGGGGCTCCTACTGAACACTGAAGCTTTCTTT
>TRBJ2-7|few|TRBD2|TRBV4-3
CASSQDYGIGGRGPYEQYF
TGCGCCAGCAGCCAAGATTACGGAATAGGCGGGAGGGGGCCCTACGAGCAGTACTTC
>TRBJ1-2|many|NA|TRBV6-2/TRBV6-3
CASSIQGLSGYTF
TGTGCCAGCAGCATCCAGGGACTAAGTGGCTACACCTTC